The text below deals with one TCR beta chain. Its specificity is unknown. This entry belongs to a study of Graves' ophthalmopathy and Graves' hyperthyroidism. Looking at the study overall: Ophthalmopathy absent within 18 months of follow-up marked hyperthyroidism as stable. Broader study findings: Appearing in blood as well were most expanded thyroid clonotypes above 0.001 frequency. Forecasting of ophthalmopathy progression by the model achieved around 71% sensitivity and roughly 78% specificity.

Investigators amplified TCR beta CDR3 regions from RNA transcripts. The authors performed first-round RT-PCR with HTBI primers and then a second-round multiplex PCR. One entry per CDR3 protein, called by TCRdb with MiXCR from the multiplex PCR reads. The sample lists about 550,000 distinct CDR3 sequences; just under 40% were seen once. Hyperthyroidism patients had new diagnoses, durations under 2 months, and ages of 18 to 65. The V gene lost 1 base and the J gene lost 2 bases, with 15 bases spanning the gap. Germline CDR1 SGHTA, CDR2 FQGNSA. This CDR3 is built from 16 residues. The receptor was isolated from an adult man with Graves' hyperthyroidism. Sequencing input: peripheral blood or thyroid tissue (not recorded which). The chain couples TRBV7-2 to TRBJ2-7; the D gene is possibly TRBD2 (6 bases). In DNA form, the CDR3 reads TGTGCCAGCAGCTTAGAGTTGGCGGGGATCACCTACGAGCAGTACTTC. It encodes CASSLELAGITYEQYF.